The 23 T cell receptor beta chains presented below share a single source sample, sequenced in a study of cytomegalovirus exposure and HLA in healthy donors (TCRdb year 2017). Library preparation was by the immunoSEQ multiplex PCR assay. A mixture of 60 forward primers for TCR Vbeta segments and 13 reverse primers for TCR Jbeta segments was used in the multiplex PCR. This immuneACCESS table, as held by TCRdb, lists in-frame sequences with V and J called but not all clones. Of the missing ones, under half trace to an unresolved V gene in checked studies; the others have no known cause. The sample table holds a few hundred thousand clones, of which around 80% were seen once. The leading ten clones occupy about 0.28% of the sample. The specimen sequenced was PBMCs. The receptors stem from a girl aged 2-10 years in good health and CMV-seronegative.

The rearrangement links TRBV14 to TRBJ1-6; tentatively, D is TRBD1 (5 bases). Per the germline V gene, CDR1 is SGHDN and CDR2 is FVKESK. Deletions cut 1 base from V and 9 bases from J, with 10 bases between. This CDR3 has 14 residues. Here the CDR3 DNA reads TGTGCCAGCAGCCAAGCCCTAAGGGGTTCACCCCTCCACTTT. This encodes CASSQALRGSPLHF.

This clone occurred a few times. The CDR3 loop reads CASTPGNTEAFF. The CDR3 nucleotides are TGTGCCAGCACTCCAGGGAACACTGAAGCTTTCTTT. The rearrangement uses TRBV2 and TRBJ1-1; no clear D. Trimming shortened V by 7 bases and J by 1 base, and 7 bases separated the two germline ends. CDR3 length: 12 residues. The germline CDR1 and CDR2 sequences are SNHLY and FYNNEI.

J is TRBJ2-7 and V is TRBV10-2; 8 bases fit TRBD2. The CDR3 is made up of 15 amino acids. With V trimmed by 2 bases and J by 4 bases, 7 bases remained unmatched. Germline CDR1 WSHSY, CDR2 SAAADI. CDR3 in amino acids: CASSENSGTPYEQYF. CDR3 DNA: TGCGCCAGCAGTGAGAATAGCGGGACTCCTTACGAGCAGTACTTC.

The rearrangement links TRBV28 to TRBJ1-2; TRBD1 aligns across 7 bases. The CDR3 has 13 amino acids. The germline CDR1 and CDR2 sequences are MDHEN and SYDVKM. V dropped 10 bases and J dropped 5; count of bases not matched to a gene: 10. The CDR3 protein is CATTGFGVYGYTF. CDR3 nucleotide sequence: TGTGCCACGACAGGGTTCGGAGTATATGGCTACACCTTC.

This clone appeared a few times. The V gene is TRBV7-9, the J gene TRBJ2-7, with D possibly TRBD1 on 6 matching bases. This CDR3 has 15 amino acids. The V and J ends lost 1 base and 3 bases respectively, with 13 bases between them. CDR1 and CDR2 (germline): SEHNR, FQNEAQ (reference sequence). DNA for the CDR3: TGTGCCAGCAGCTTAGTAGCAGGGGCTAACTACGAGCAGTACTTC. This codes for CASSLVAGANYEQYF.

The chain is built from TRBV7-8 and TRBJ2-7; 9 bases are a match to TRBD2. Germline CDR1 SGHVS, CDR2 FQNEAQ. The V gene end was trimmed by 9 bases and the J gene end by 2 bases; junction bases not matched to a gene: 5. This CDR3 has 13 amino acids. The DNA for the CDR3 is TGTGCCAGTTCTGCTAGCGGGGCCTACGAGCAGTACTTC. Its protein is CASSASGAYEQYF. The whole variable domain, remainder taken from reference TRBV7-8 and TRBJ2-7, is GAGVSQSPRYKVAKRGQDVALRCDPISGHVSLFWYQQALGQGPEFLTYFQNEAQLDKSGLPSDRFFAERPEGSVSTLKIQRTQQEDSAVYLCASSASGAYEQYFGPGTRLTVT.

The chain carries TRBV11-2 and TRBJ2-3; TRBD2 agrees at 7 bases. The junction had 3 bases not matched to a gene; V was cut back by 3 bases and J by 0 bases. CDR3 size: 15 residues. From germline, CDR1 is SGHAT and CDR2 FQNNGV. This CDR3 reads CASSFRGRSTDTQYF. CDR3 DNA: TGTGCCAGCAGCTTTCGCGGGAGAAGCACAGATACGCAGTATTTT. Looking up the rest from reference TRBV11-2 and TRBJ2-3 gives the full variable domain: EAGVAQSPRYKIIEKRQSVAFWCNPISGHATLYWYQQILGQGPKLLIQFQNNGVVDDSQLPKDRFSAERLKGVDSTLKIQPAKLEDSAVYLCASSFRGRSTDTQYFGPGTRLTVL.

The V and J genes are TRBV6-4 and TRBJ2-2, with a tentative D call TRBD2 (6 bases). CDR1 and CDR2 from the germline V gene are MRHNA and SNTAGT. This CDR3 region has 15 residues. V was clipped by 3 bases and J by 3 bases, with 11 bases between them. CDR3 amino acids: CASSEDSGDTGELFF. DNA for the CDR3: TGTGCCAGCAGTGAGGATAGCGGAGACACCGGGGAGCTGTTTTTT.

The rearrangement links TRBV7-9 to TRBJ2-7; 9 bases match TRBD1. The V segment lost 5 bases and the J segment 3 bases; nucleotides outside the gene matches: 8. Germline-derived CDR1 and CDR2 are SEHNR and FQNEAQ (reference sequence). This CDR3 is 15 amino acids long. The CDR3 protein is CASSGYRGQDYEQYF. For the CDR3, the DNA is TGTGCCAGCAGCGGTTACAGGGGGCAGGACTACGAGCAGTACTTC.

A single count supports this clone. The rearrangement joins TRBV18 to TRBJ2-3, with a tentative D call TRBD2 (6 bases). Germline assignment: CDR1 KGHSH and CDR2 LQKENI. CDR3 size: 13 residues. V was shortened by 3 bases and J by 6 bases, with 10 bases between the two germline ends. CDR3 coding DNA: TGTGCCAGCTCACCGCTGGCGGGGGATACGCAGTATTTT. Residues: CASSPLAGDTQYF.

This rearrangement joins TRBV7-8 to TRBJ2-2, with a weak D call TRBD2 (6 bases). This CDR3 has 16 residues. V lost 5 bases, J lost 1 base, and 14 bases lay in between. Germline V gene lookup returns CDR1 SGHVS and CDR2 FQNEAQ. The CDR3 loop reads CASSRLEGLNTGELFF. The CDR3, as DNA: TGTGCCAGCAGCCGATTGGAGGGATTGAACACCGGGGAGCTGTTTTTT.

The rearrangement links TRBV29-1 to TRBJ2-7, with 9 bases that match TRBD2. Germline lookup yields CDR1 SQVTM and CDR2 ANQGSEA. Germline trimming cut 6 bases from V and 4 bases from J; bases unmatched to any gene: 7. This CDR3 contains 13 residues. The CDR3 DNA reads TGCAGCGTAGGTAGCGGGAGTGGTTACGAGCAGTACTTC. Translated: CSVGSGSGYEQYF.

The chain links TRBV11-2 to TRBJ2-5; TRBD2 might be the D (6 bases). The CDR3 length is 16 residues. Germline CDR1 SGHAT, CDR2 FQNNGV. Trimming cost V 5 bases and J 5 bases, with 21 bases left between them. The CDR3 bases are TGTGCCAGCAGCCGATTAGGACACACTGGAGGGGAGACCCAGTACTTC. Its protein is CASSRLGHTGGETQYF.

V and J are TRBV5-1 and TRBJ1-2; the match to TRBD1 covers 7 bases. CDR3 length: 14 amino acids. Looked up from germline, CDR1 is SGHRS and CDR2 is YFSETQ. With 1 base clipped from V and 8 bases from J, the junction kept 8 bases outside the gene matches. CDR3 sequence reads: CASSLPAGGGGYTF. As DNA, the CDR3 is TGCGCCAGCAGCTTGCCGGCAGGGGGAGGCGGCTACACCTTC.

The chain has TRBV5-1 and TRBJ1-4, with TRBD1 identical over 8 bases. This CDR3 spans 14 amino acids. V lost 3 bases to trimming and J lost 3 bases; unmatched junction nucleotides: 1. Per germline, CDR1 SGHRS and CDR2 YFSETQ. CDR3 nucleotides: TGCGCCAGCAGCTCGACAGGGGCTAATGAAAAACTGTTTTTT. Protein sequence: CASSSTGANEKLFF. The complete variable domain, with remaining parts taken from reference TRBV5-1 and TRBJ1-4, reads KAGVTQTPRYLIKTRGQQVTLSCSPISGHRSVSWYQQTPGQGLQFLFEYFSETQRNKGNFPGRFSGRQFSNSRSEMNVSTLELGDSALYLCASSSTGANEKLFFGSGTQLSVL.

The rearrangement uses TRBV2 and TRBJ2-3; D is perhaps TRBD1 (7 bases). CDR1 is SNHLY and CDR2 is FYNNEI in the germline V gene. The length of the CDR3 is 14 residues. V lost 4 bases and J lost 1, with 9 bases in between. CDR3 sequence: CASSGGTGTDTQYF. The CDR3 bases are TGTGCCAGCAGTGGCGGGACAGGCACAGATACGCAGTATTTT.

The rearrangement uses TRBV6-6 and TRBJ2-1; 13 nucleotides agree with TRBD2. The CDR3 contains 14 residues. J gave up 12 bases and V 0 bases, and 2 bases lay outside the gene matches. Germline V CDR1 and CDR2: MNHNY, SVGAGI (reference sequence). The CDR3 reads CASSYSTSGGRQFF. In nucleotides, the CDR3 is TGTGCCAGCAGTTACTCGACTAGCGGGGGGAGGCAGTTCTTC.

The CDR3 reads CASSLGTRDTQYF. CDR3 coding DNA: TGTGCCAGCAGCCTAGGGACTAGGGATACGCAGTATTTT. The gene calls are TRBV27 and TRBJ2-3; 8 nucleotides line up with TRBD2. In germline, CDR1 is MNHEY, CDR2 SMNVEV (reference sequence). The length of the CDR3 is 13 residues. With 6 bases clipped from V and 6 bases from J, the junction kept 5 bases outside the gene matches.

The rearrangement links TRBV2 to TRBJ1-5; no definite D call. In germline, CDR1 is SNHLY, CDR2 FYNNEI. The CDR3 length is 15 residues. V was pared by 7 bases and J by 6 bases, with 19 bases between. The CDR3 is CASIDPRGGGQPQHF. In nucleotides, the CDR3 is TGTGCCAGCATTGACCCTCGGGGTGGCGGTCAGCCCCAGCATTTT.

This chain connects TRBV14 to TRBJ2-7; 13 bases are a match to TRBD2. The CDR3 has 16 residues. Trimming at V came to 4 bases and at J to 7 bases, leaving 10 bases not matched to a gene. Germline V gene sequence: CDR1 SGHDN, CDR2 FVKESK. DNA for the CDR3: TGTGCCAGCAGCCCGCCCCCGGGACTAGCGGGAAGTGAGCAGTACTTC. This encodes CASSPPPGLAGSEQYF.

The J gene is TRBJ2-5, the V gene TRBV2, with 8 bases fitting TRBD2. The germline gives CDR1 SNHLY, CDR2 FYNNEI. Trimming cost V 5 bases and J 4 bases; bases outside gene matches: 9. This CDR3 region has 15 residues. The CDR3 protein is CASSPGTRTSETQYF. CDR3 sequence (DNA): TGTGCCAGCAGTCCCGGGACTAGGACATCAGAGACCCAGTACTTC. The whole variable domain, filled in from reference TRBV2 and TRBJ2-5, reads EPEVTQTPSHQVTQMGQEVILRCVPISNHLYFYWYRQILGQKVEFLVSFYNNEISEKSEIFDDQFSVERPDGSNFTLKIRSTKLEDSAMYFCASSPGTRTSETQYFGPGTRLLVL.

This clone was picked up one time. This sequence joins TRBV27 and TRBJ2-1; D is undetermined. V was cut by 6 bases and J by 9 bases, with 9 bases left in between. Germline values: CDR1 MNHEY, CDR2 SMNVEV (reference sequence). This CDR3 comprises 11 residues. The CDR3 DNA follows: TGTGCCAGCAGCTTTCTGTCTGAGCAGTTCTTC. Protein product: CASSFLSEQFF.

The chain combines TRBV28 with TRBJ1-2; a possible D gene is TRBD1 (6 bases). Germline CDR1 MDHEN, CDR2 SYDVKM. Deletions cut 3 bases from V and 10 bases from J, with 9 bases between. CDR3 length equals 11 residues. The CDR3 nucleotides are TGTGCCAGCAGTTTGGCAGGGGTCTACACCTTC. Protein product: CASSLAGVYTF.